These 30 T cell receptor beta chains share one sample of origin, sequenced in a study of T cells in Graves' hyperthyroidism and ophthalmopathy. Using RNA transcripts as the source, TCR beta CDR3 regions were amplified. Primed by the HTBI set, a first-round RT-PCR was run on the TCR CDR3. TCRdb re-analysed the multiplex PCR reads in MiXCR, keeping a single row per CDR3 protein. The table lists fewer than 700,000 distinct CDR3 sequences, around 15% of them singletons. Input material: blood. The source is a woman younger than 45 with Graves' hyperthyroidism.

This clonotype occurred many times. The V gene is TRBV29-1, the J gene TRBJ2-7, with D perhaps given as TRBD1 or TRBD2 (7 bases each). Trimming removed 4 bases at V and 4 bases at J, with 17 bases between. This CDR3 has 14 amino acids. Germline lookup yields CDR1 SQVTM and CDR2 ANQGSEA. CDR3 sequence (DNA): TGCAGCGTTGCCAGGGGGGGGGCTCGTTACGAGCAGTACTTC. This encodes CSVARGGARYEQYF.

This clonotype has a handful of counts. This chain joins TRBV6-5 and TRBJ2-5, with D perhaps TRBD1 (6 bases). The CDR3 covers 16 residues. V gave up 0 bases and J gave up 1 base, with 12 bases separating them. Germline CDR1 reads MNHEY; CDR2 reads SVGAGI. The chain's CDR3 is CASSYSRTAFQETQYF. The DNA for the CDR3 is TGTGCCAGCAGTTACTCCAGGACAGCTTTCCAAGAGACCCAGTACTTC.

This clonotype was detected many times. The rearrangement joins TRBV28 to TRBJ1-6; tentative D call: TRBD1 (6 bases). Looked up from germline, CDR1 is MDHEN and CDR2 is SYDVKM. The CDR3 consists of 19 residues. Trimming took off 5 bases at V and 9 bases at J, with 29 bases between the two ends. DNA for the CDR3: TGTGCCAGCAGTGGGGCCTGGCAGGTTGGTGAAACAGGGAGTTCACCCCTCCACTTT. Residues: CASSGAWQVGETGSSPLHF.

A word on this clonotype: Possible read error: a much larger clone is one base away. The chain carries TRBV11-2 and TRBJ2-5, with D hard to call. Trimming took 8 bases from V and 5 from J, leaving 21 bases between them. CDR1 and CDR2 (germline): SGHAT, FQNNGV. This CDR3 contains 15 residues. The CDR3 sequence is CASGLLRRALETQYF. The CDR3 DNA sequence: TGTGCCAGCGGCCTCCTCAGAAGGGCATTGGAGACCCAGTACTTC.

There are many counts of this clonotype. The CDR3 is CASSARGDRTSTDTQYF. In DNA, the CDR3 is TGTGCCAGCAGCGCGAGGGGGGACAGAACTAGCACAGATACGCAGTATTTT. This chain uses TRBV9 with TRBJ2-3; tentatively, D is TRBD1 (7 bases). Germline values: CDR1 SGDLS, CDR2 YYNGEE. V was pared by 3 bases and J by 0 bases, with 17 bases between. The CDR3 totals 17 residues. Combining the CDR3 with reference TRBV9 and TRBJ2-3 gives the whole variable domain DSGVTQTPKHLITATGQRVTLRCSPRSGDLSVYWYQQSLDQGLQFLIQYYNGEERAKGNILERFSAQQFPDLHSELNLSSLELGDSALYFCASSARGDRTSTDTQYFGPGTRLTVL.

This clonotype was found many times. The chain joins TRBV28 to TRBJ2-3; TRBD2 matches 7 bases. CDR1 is MDHEN and CDR2 is SYDVKM in the germline V gene. CDR3 length: 15 amino acids. Germline trimming cut 6 bases from V and 2 bases from J; bases unmatched to any gene: 8. The CDR3 bases are TGTGCCAGCAGCTTGAGCGGGACTAACACAGATACGCAGTATTTT. It translates to CASSLSGTNTDTQYF. Combining the CDR3 with reference TRBV28 and TRBJ2-3 gives the whole variable domain DVKVTQSSRYLVKRTGEKVFLECVQDMDHENMFWYRQDPGLGLRLIYFSYDVKMKEKGDIPEGYSVSREKKERFSLILESASTNQTSMYLCASSLSGTNTDTQYFGPGTRLTVL.

This clonotype was seen repeatedly, ten times or more. This sequence joins TRBV2 and TRBJ1-1, with D perhaps TRBD1 (6 bases). The V end was cut by 8 bases, the J end by 0 bases, with 22 bases between. This CDR3 is 17 amino acids long. CDR1 and CDR2 (germline): SNHLY, FYNNEI. DNA of the CDR3: TGTGCCAGCCGTCTAATCAGGGAAACAGGGATGAACACTGAAGCTTTCTTT. As protein: CASRLIRETGMNTEAFF.

In its sample, this clonotype was seen many times. The rearrangement links TRBV30 to TRBJ1-5; 8 bases align to TRBD1. The length of the CDR3 is 15 residues. Germline CDR1 and CDR2: GTSNPN and SVGIG (reference sequence). With 3 bases clipped from V and 1 base from J, the junction kept 5 bases outside the gene matches. As DNA, the CDR3 is TGTGCCTGGAGAAGACAGGGGATCAGCAATCAGCCCCAGCATTTT. Protein: CAWRRQGISNQPQHF.

This clonotype was observed a few times. The chain combines TRBV29-1 with TRBJ2-7, with TRBD1 as a possible D gene (6 bases). The CDR3 covers 14 residues. Germline V gives CDR1 SQVTM, CDR2 ANQGSEA. Trimming shortened V by 5 bases and J by 1 base, and 15 bases separated the two germline ends. The CDR3 nucleotides read TGCAGCGTTAAGTTGGGACAAAGGTCCTACGAGCAGTACTTC. Translation gives CSVKLGQRSYEQYF.

The chain combines TRBV19 with TRBJ2-7, with 8 bases matching TRBD2. Germline trimming cut 6 bases from V and 3 bases from J; bases unmatched to any gene: 7. Germline V CDR1 and CDR2: LNHDA, SQIVND (reference sequence). This CDR3 has 14 amino acids. The DNA of the CDR3 is TGTGCCAGTAGCACTAGCGGCCCAGGCTACGAGCAGTACTTC. This sequence encodes CASSTSGPGYEQYF.

This clonotype showed up many times. V and J are TRBV28 and TRBJ2-3; weak D call: TRBD2 (6 bases). CDR1 and CDR2 from the germline V gene are MDHEN and SYDVKM. Trimming cost V 6 bases and J 2 bases, with 12 bases left between them. The CDR3 is made up of 14 amino acids. CDR3 sequence: CASRPGLLTDTQYF. DNA of the CDR3: TGTGCCAGCAGACCGGGACTCCTCACAGATACGCAGTATTTT.

The sample holds many counts of this clonotype. The chain links TRBV9 to TRBJ2-1; D could derive from TRBD1 or TRBD2 (7 bases each). Germline V CDR1 and CDR2: SGDLS, YYNGEE. V was shortened by 3 bases and J by 3 bases, with 22 bases between the two germline ends. The CDR3 is 18 residues long. This CDR3 reads CASSGREGHRDSYNEQFF. The CDR3 bases are TGTGCCAGCAGCGGAAGGGAGGGTCACCGGGACAGCTACAATGAGCAGTTCTTC.

This clonotype appeared many times. The chain has TRBV20-1 and TRBJ2-7; maybe TRBD1 (6 bases). V dropped 1 base and J dropped 0 bases, with 7 bases sitting between them. Germline V CDR1 and CDR2: DFQATT, SNEGSKA (reference sequence). CDR3 size: 13 residues. CDR3 DNA sequence: TGCAGTGCTAGAGGGGACATCTCCTACGAGCAGTACTTC. Translated: CSARGDISYEQYF.

This clonotype was seen many times. This rearrangement joins TRBV27 to TRBJ2-1, with D possibly TRBD2 on 6 matching bases. Germline V lookup: CDR1 MNHEY, CDR2 SMNVEV (reference sequence). The CDR3 totals 16 residues. V gave up 5 bases and J gave up 8 bases, with 22 bases separating them. CDR3 sequence reads: CASSDPLGGSFDEQFF. The CDR3 coding sequence is TGTGCCAGCAGTGACCCCCTCGGAGGGAGCTTCGATGAGCAGTTCTTC.

The V and J genes are TRBV6-2 or TRBV6-3 and TRBJ1-2; no reliable D call. Germline V gene data show CDR1 as MNHEY and CDR2 as SVGEGT. Trimming took off 5 bases at V and 1 base at J, with 8 bases between the two ends. This CDR3 has 13 amino acids. The CDR3 loop reads CASSPKINYGYTF. The CDR3 coding sequence is TGTGCCAGCAGTCCTAAGATTAACTATGGCTACACCTTC.

This clonotype was seen more than once but under ten times. CDR3 coding DNA: TGTGCCAGTACCACGACAGGGCAGACAAATGAGCAGTTCTTC. It yields the protein CASTTTGQTNEQFF. The chain is built from TRBV19 and TRBJ2-1; 7 bases align to TRBD1. There are 14 residues in the CDR3. In germline, CDR1 is LNHDA, CDR2 SQIVND (reference sequence). The V gene end was trimmed by 7 bases and the J gene end by 7 bases; junction bases not matched to a gene: 10.

There are a few counts of this clonotype. This sequence joins TRBV6-2 or TRBV6-3 and TRBJ2-1; D gene ambiguous. The V gene lost 2 bases and the J gene lost 2 bases, with 13 bases spanning the gap. Germline V lookup: CDR1 MNHEY, CDR2 SVGEGT. This CDR3 has 16 residues. The CDR3 sequence is CASSYIRRPPYNEQFF. CDR3 coding DNA: TGTGCCAGCAGTTACATCCGCAGGCCCCCCTACAATGAGCAGTTCTTC.

This clonotype has only a few counts. The rearrangement links TRBV2 to TRBJ2-6; weak D call: TRBD2 (7 bases). The V and J ends lost 5 bases and 1 base respectively, with 15 bases between them. The V gene's germline CDR1 is SNHLY and CDR2 FYNNEI. The length of the CDR3 is 17 residues. The CDR3 sequence is CASSYLGGGSGANVLTF. Written as DNA, the CDR3 is TGTGCCAGCAGTTACCTAGGGGGAGGGTCTGGGGCCAACGTCCTGACTTTC.

V and J are TRBV28 and TRBJ2-1; 9 bases are shared with TRBD2. J was trimmed by 10 bases and V by 3 bases; bases with no gene match: 10. Germline V CDR1 and CDR2: MDHEN, SYDVKM. The CDR3 has 15 residues. In DNA, the CDR3 is TGTGCCAGCAGTTTGGCGCGGGGGGGAGCAAAGGAGCAGTTCTTC. Its protein product is CASSLARGGAKEQFF. Filled out from reference TRBV28 and TRBJ2-1, the complete variable domain reads DVKVTQSSRYLVKRTGEKVFLECVQDMDHENMFWYRQDPGLGLRLIYFSYDVKMKEKGDIPEGYSVSREKKERFSLILESASTNQTSMYLCASSLARGGAKEQFFGPGTRLTVL.

A few counts support this clonotype. This chain connects TRBV27 to TRBJ2-1; 11 bases line up with TRBD2. The CDR3 is 20 amino acids. V shed 5 bases and J 7 bases; nucleotides not matched to a gene: 22. Germline CDR1 reads MNHEY; CDR2 reads SMNVEV (reference sequence). The CDR3 bases are TGTGCCAGCAGTAAGGGCTGGTCGTCCCCACTAGCGGGAGCTCGAAATGAGCAGTTCTTC. It encodes CASSKGWSSPLAGARNEQFF.

This clonotype was seen ten or more times. The CDR3 coding sequence is TGTGCCTGGAGTGTGGCAGGGCTCGGCTACACCTTC. This sequence encodes CAWSVAGLGYTF. This chain links TRBV30 with TRBJ1-2, with D possibly being TRBD1 (5 bases). This CDR3 is 12 amino acids long. Trimming took off 0 bases at V and 8 bases at J, with 10 bases between the two ends. Per the germline V gene, CDR1 is GTSNPN and CDR2 is SVGIG (reference sequence). Using reference TRBV30 and TRBJ1-2 for the parts outside the CDR3, the full variable domain is SQTIHQWPATLVQPVGSPLSLECTVEGTSNPNLYWYRQAAGRGLQLLFYSVGIGQISSEVPQNLSASRPQDRQFILSSKKLLLSDSGFYLCAWSVAGLGYTFGSGTRLTVV.

This clonotype was seen at least ten times. This chain uses TRBV2 with TRBJ2-7, with 10 nucleotides matching TRBD1. Germline trimming cut 6 bases from V and 4 bases from J; bases unmatched to any gene: 6. The germline gives CDR1 SNHLY, CDR2 FYNNEI. CDR3 length equals 14 residues. In DNA, the CDR3 is TGTGCCAGCAGGCCGGGACAGGGGAGGTACGAGCAGTACTTC. Its translation: CASRPGQGRYEQYF.

This clonotype was observed many times. This sequence joins TRBV20-1 and TRBJ2-7, with D possibly TRBD1 on 6 matching bases. The CDR3 loop spans 13 amino acids. Deletions cut 6 bases from V and 0 bases from J, with 12 bases between. In germline, CDR1 is DFQATT, CDR2 SNEGSKA (reference sequence). The CDR3 nucleotides are TGCAGTGCGGACGACAGGTACTCCTACGAGCAGTACTTC. Residues: CSADDRYSYEQYF.

The chain is built from TRBV27 and TRBJ1-6; D perhaps matches TRBD1 (5 bases). Trimming removed 5 bases at V and 7 bases at J, with 15 bases between. This CDR3 spans 15 amino acids. Germline V CDR1 and CDR2: MNHEY, SMNVEV (reference sequence). The CDR3 sequence: CASSLSGTGNSPLHF. Here the CDR3 DNA reads TGTGCCAGCAGTCTCTCCGGGACTGGGAATTCACCCCTCCACTTT.

The rearrangement joins TRBV20-1 to TRBJ2-3; 10 nucleotides match TRBD2. Germline V gene data show CDR1 as DFQATT and CDR2 as SNEGSKA (reference sequence). The CDR3 spans 14 residues. The V segment lost 3 bases and the J segment 5 bases; nucleotides outside the gene matches: 5. CDR3 sequence (DNA): TGCAGTGCTAGGCTAGCGGGAGAGGTAGATACGCAGTATTTT. This codes for CSARLAGEVDTQYF.

The chain joins TRBV18 to TRBJ2-5; the D is unclear. The germline V gene encodes CDR1 KGHSH and CDR2 LQKENI. The CDR3 consists of 15 residues. V was trimmed by 2 bases and J by 1 base, leaving 11 bases between them. CDR3 sequence: CASSPFLSSQETQYF. CDR3 sequence (DNA): TGTGCCAGCTCACCATTTTTGTCGAGCCAAGAGACCCAGTACTTC.

Many counts were recorded for this clonotype. CDR3 protein: CASRLIAGSAGELFF. The CDR3 nucleotides are TGTGCCAGCCGCCTAATAGCGGGCTCGGCCGGGGAGCTGTTTTTT. The chain carries TRBV2 and TRBJ2-2; 7 bases are a match to TRBD2. V lost 8 bases, J lost 6 bases, and 12 bases stayed unmatched. Looked up from germline, CDR1 is SNHLY and CDR2 is FYNNEI. CDR3 length: 15 residues.

The V and J genes are TRBV29-1 and TRBJ1-2; no clear D gene. CDR1 SQVTM and CDR2 ANQGSEA come from the germline V gene. The V and J ends lost 6 bases and 0 bases respectively, with 8 bases between them. The CDR3 covers 12 residues. The CDR3 sequence is CSVGRANYGYTF. The CDR3, as DNA: TGCAGCGTCGGGCGCGCTAACTATGGCTACACCTTC.

This clonotype was seen ten or more times. V usage is TRBV29-1 and J usage is TRBJ2-1; 13 bases agree with TRBD2. The CDR3 spans 15 residues. The junction had 7 bases not matched to a gene; V was cut back by 4 bases and J by 7 bases. Looked up from germline, CDR1 is SQVTM and CDR2 is ANQGSEA. The CDR3 protein is CSVAGRTSGSNEQFF. CDR3 DNA sequence: TGCAGCGTTGCAGGGAGGACTAGCGGGAGTAATGAGCAGTTCTTC.

This clonotype was seen repeatedly, ten times or more. The chain recombines TRBV12-3 or TRBV12-4 with TRBJ1-6, with TRBD1 as a possible D gene (6 bases). Trimming stripped 0 bases from V and 6 bases from J, with 9 bases between. The CDR3 extends over 15 amino acids. The CDR3 DNA follows: TGTGCCAGCAGTTTAGCTGGACAGTCTAATTCACCCCTCCACTTT. Encoded protein: CASSLAGQSNSPLHF.